These 13 T cell receptor beta chains were all obtained from the same sample, sequenced in a study of T-cell memory formation after mild COVID-19. Via MiXCR, TCRdb re-called the 5' RACE reads, giving one row per CDR3 protein. The data contain hundreds of thousands of distinct CDR3 sequences, roughly 21% of them singletons. Sample: PBMCs or a T cell subset sorted from them (not recorded which). The receptors were gathered from an adult woman who had mild COVID-19 (a few samples of this study predate the infection). Cell type and time point are not known.

J is TRBJ2-3 and V is TRBV2; a possible D gene is TRBD2 (6 bases). The germline V gene encodes CDR1 SNHLY and CDR2 FYNNEI. V lost 6 bases and J 2 bases, leaving 15 bases between the germline ends. The CDR3 totals 15 residues. CDR3 bases: TGTGCCAGCAGGATCTTAGCGGCCCCCACAGATACGCAGTATTTT. The encoded protein is CASRILAAPTDTQYF. The full variable domain, its missing parts supplied by reference TRBV2 and TRBJ2-3, is EPEVTQTPSHQVTQMGQEVILRCVPISNHLYFYWYRQILGQKVEFLVSFYNNEISEKSEIFDDQFSVERPDGSNFTLKIRSTKLEDSAMYFCASRILAAPTDTQYFGPGTRLTVL.

This clonotype was seen a handful of times. The chain uses TRBV7-9 and TRBJ2-1, with 8 bases identical to TRBD1. CDR1 SEHNR and CDR2 FQNEAQ come from the germline V gene (reference sequence). With V trimmed by 10 bases and J by 1 base, 12 bases remained unmatched. The CDR3 totals 16 residues. As DNA, the CDR3 is TGTGCCATTTCACCCCGGACAGGGAGTTCCTACAATGAGCAGTTCTTC. It specifies CAISPRTGSSYNEQFF.

This clonotype was seen more than once but under ten times. This chain joins TRBV28 and TRBJ2-3; 7 nucleotides agree with TRBD1. The CDR3 loop spans 16 amino acids. V shed 5 bases, J shed 4 bases, and the junction held 12 bases outside the gene matches. Germline CDR1 and CDR2: MDHEN and SYDVKM. CDR3 residues: CASSPPGQWNPDTQYF. Here the CDR3 DNA reads TGTGCCAGCAGTCCCCCGGGACAGTGGAACCCAGATACGCAGTATTTT.

This clonotype has ten or more counts. The chain combines TRBV5-1 with TRBJ2-2; D not resolved. Germline V gene data show CDR1 as SGHRS and CDR2 as YFSETQ. This CDR3 spans 14 amino acids. The V gene lost 1 base and the J gene lost 3 bases, with 7 bases spanning the gap. The CDR3 region has the DNA TGCGCCAGCAGCTTGAACCCCGACACCGGGGAGCTGTTTTTT. Its translation is CASSLNPDTGELFF.

This clonotype was observed many times. The chain links TRBV7-2 to TRBJ2-4; TRBD2 matches 7 bases. Trimming removed 6 bases from V and 0 bases from J; junction bases left unmatched: 8. Per the germline V gene, CDR1 is SGHTA and CDR2 is FQGNSA. CDR3 length: 16 amino acids. CDR3 sequence reads: CASSGSGDLAKNIQYF. The CDR3 DNA reads TGTGCCAGCAGTGGGAGCGGGGACCTAGCCAAAAACATTCAGTACTTC.

The table lists this clonotype with a few counts. This chain connects TRBV5-6 to TRBJ2-3; D gene unclear. V dropped 2 bases and J dropped 7 bases, with 5 bases sitting between them. CDR3 length equals 11 residues. Germline CDR1 reads SGHDT; CDR2 reads YYEEEE. In DNA, the CDR3 is TGTGCCAGCAGCTTTATGTATACGCAGTATTTT. Translated: CASSFMYTQYF.

The rearrangement uses TRBV6-6 and TRBJ1-1, with D possibly TRBD1 on 6 matching bases. Per germline, CDR1 MNHNY and CDR2 SVGAGI (reference sequence). This CDR3 spans 14 amino acids. V lost 6 bases to trimming and J lost 4 bases, with 15 bases between them. The CDR3: CASSRSEGGTEAFF. The CDR3 DNA reads as TGTGCCAGCAGCCGTTCGGAAGGGGGCACTGAAGCTTTCTTT.

V gene TRBV12-3 or TRBV12-4 combines with J gene TRBJ1-1; D possibly corresponds to TRBD1 (5 bases). The CDR3 has 14 amino acids. V lost 2 bases and J lost 5, with 12 bases in between. The CDR3 DNA reads as TGTGCCAGCAGTTTAATGGGGCGGGGGACTGAAGCTTTCTTT. It is translated as CASSLMGRGTEAFF.

The chain uses TRBV7-8 and TRBJ2-2; D might be TRBD2 (6 bases). V lost 6 bases, J lost 3 bases, and 20 bases lay in between. There are 17 residues in the CDR3. CDR1 SGHVS and CDR2 FQNEAQ come from the germline V gene. CDR3 bases: TGTGCCAGCAGTTACCGGGACGCGGGGTCTCACACCGGGGAGCTGTTTTTT. Residues: CASSYRDAGSHTGELFF.

The V gene is TRBV5-5, the J gene TRBJ1-2, with 9 bases lining up with TRBD1. The CDR3 sequence is 13 residues long. CDR1 and CDR2 from the germline V gene are SGHKS and YYEKEE (reference sequence). V shed 3 bases, J shed 6 bases, and the junction held 3 bases outside the gene matches. CDR3 in amino acids: CASSSTGGNGYTF. The DNA of the CDR3 is TGTGCCAGCAGCTCAACAGGGGGCAATGGCTACACCTTC.

This clonotype was seen at least ten times. This chain uses TRBV30 with TRBJ2-3; 11 nucleotides agree with TRBD1. The CDR3 is made up of 16 amino acids. Trimming took 4 bases from V and 3 from J; bases not matched to a gene: 9. Per germline, CDR1 GTSNPN and CDR2 SVGIG (reference sequence). The CDR3 loop reads CAWIRTGGTTTDTQYF. The CDR3 region has the DNA TGTGCCTGGATAAGGACAGGGGGCACGACTACAGATACGCAGTATTTT.

This clonotype was detected only once. V and J are TRBV16 and TRBJ1-2; D is unclear. The CDR3 spans 12 residues. CDR1 and CDR2 from the germline V gene are KGHSY and FQNENV. The ends were cut back, 4 bases at V and 8 bases at J, with 11 bases in the middle. The CDR3 loop reads CASSPWSGGYTF. DNA of the CDR3: TGTGCCAGCAGCCCCTGGTCGGGCGGCTACACCTTC.

Only a few counts were recorded for this clonotype. This sequence joins TRBV5-1 and TRBJ2-3; D may match TRBD1 or TRBD2 (5 bases each). The germline V gene encodes CDR1 SGHRS and CDR2 YFSETQ. The CDR3 sequence is 14 residues long. V shed 4 bases and J shed 2 bases, with 11 bases lying between them. The CDR3 DNA sequence: TGCGCCAGCAGCCCATTGGGGGTCACAGATACGCAGTATTTT. Residues: CASSPLGVTDTQYF.